This T cell receptor (beta chain) was found in a study of blood T cell repertoires in COVID-19. Study details: Sites across the United States, Italy and Spain contributed samples from acute and convalescent COVID-19.

Under the authors' procedure: Reference gene primers were amplified, and this amplification served to estimate nucleated cell counts. Assay used: immunoSEQ multiplex PCR; TCRdb lists only in-frame clones, some missing. V, J and clone size are those of that table, while D and trimming were read from the DNA. This sample has under 200,000 clones, with about four fifths found just once. V gave up 1 base and J gave up 4 bases, with 15 bases separating them. Germline CDR1 LGHNA, CDR2 YSLEER. The CDR3 is made up of 16 amino acids. The rearrangement joins TRBV4-3 to TRBJ2-3; tentatively, D is TRBD1 (5 bases). The TCR originated in a man aged 18-30 years with active or convalescent COVID-19. Sequenced input: peripheral blood. Written as DNA, the CDR3 is TGCGCCAGCAGCCAAGGACAGCTCGTAGCAGCAGATACGCAGTATTTT. It yields the protein CASSQGQLVAADTQYF.